These 14 T cell receptor beta chains share one sample of origin, sequenced in a study of T cells in Graves' hyperthyroidism and ophthalmopathy. What was amplified from RNA transcripts were TCR beta CDR3 regions. The HTBI primer set was used in a first-round RT-PCR of the TCR CDR3. TCRdb reprocessed the multiplex PCR reads with MiXCR, giving one entry per CDR3 protein. The table lists under 400,000 distinct CDR3 sequences, over 15% of them singletons. Sequencing was performed on blood. The receptors were gathered from a middle-aged woman with Graves' ophthalmopathy.

In its sample, this clonotype was seen many times. The V gene is TRBV5-5, the J gene TRBJ2-3; possible D gene TRBD1, 6 bases. Trimming stripped 5 bases from V and 5 bases from J, with 15 bases between. The V gene's germline CDR1 is SGHKS and CDR2 YYEKEE (reference sequence). The CDR3 extends over 14 amino acids. CDR3 loop: CASRKTGSGDTQYF. The CDR3, as DNA: TGTGCCAGCAGAAAAACAGGGAGTGGAGATACGCAGTATTTT.

This clonotype was recorded many times. This sequence joins TRBV5-1 and TRBJ1-1; D unclear. The ends were cut back, 0 bases at V and 8 bases at J, with 17 bases in the middle. Looked up from germline, CDR1 is SGHRS and CDR2 is YFSETQ. The CDR3 is 15 residues long. The CDR3 bases are TGCGCCAGCAGCTTGGTCCCCGGACGGGTTGGCGAAGCTTTCTTT. Translating gives CASSLVPGRVGEAFF.

Many counts were recorded for this clonotype. The CDR3 DNA sequence: TGTGCCAGCAGCTTAATGACAGGAAACGAGCAGTACTTC. Its translation is CASSLMTGNEQYF. V gene TRBV7-8 combines with J gene TRBJ2-7; weak D call: TRBD1 (6 bases). Trimming removed 2 bases at V and 5 bases at J, with 10 bases between. Germline values: CDR1 SGHVS, CDR2 FQNEAQ. The CDR3 runs to 13 residues.

Turning to this clonotype: Sequence at one end of the junction differs from germline and may be a read error. The rearrangement joins TRBV6-1 to TRBJ1-2, with D possibly TRBD1 on 6 matching bases. Germline assignment: CDR1 MNHNS and CDR2 SASEGT. This CDR3 comprises 14 residues. The DNA of the CDR3 is TGTGCCAGCCTCGTTACGGACAGCAACTATGGCTACATCTTC. This sequence encodes CASLVTDSNYGYIF.

This clonotype was counted ten times or more. V usage is TRBV20-1 and J usage is TRBJ1-1; 7 positions agree with TRBD1. This CDR3 is 17 amino acids long. The ends lost 1 base at V and 2 bases at J; junction bases unmatched: 13. Per the germline V gene, CDR1 is DFQATT and CDR2 is SNEGSKA (reference sequence). The CDR3 here is CSARGQGLWRVNTEAFF. The CDR3, as DNA: TGCAGTGCTAGAGGACAGGGTTTGTGGAGGGTTAACACTGAAGCTTTCTTT.

Many counts were recorded for this clonotype. The V and J genes are TRBV30 and TRBJ2-1; TRBD2 agrees at 8 bases. The CDR3 extends over 14 amino acids. Trimming took 0 bases from V and 8 from J; bases not matched to a gene: 6. Germline V gene sequence: CDR1 GTSNPN, CDR2 SVGIG (reference sequence). CDR3 sequence: CAWSVGGRIDEQFF. The CDR3 DNA reads as TGTGCCTGGAGTGTAGGCGGGAGGATCGATGAGCAGTTCTTC.

This clonotype has a count of ten or more. The germline gene is not matched at one end of the junction; a read error may be the cause. The rearrangement links TRBV20-1 to TRBJ2-5; no clear D gene. Germline values: CDR1 DFQATT, CDR2 SNEGSKA (reference sequence). The CDR3 runs 13 residues. The CDR3 protein is CSAIGRSQENQYF. DNA for the CDR3: TGCAGTGCCATCGGACGGAGCCAAGAGAACCAGTACTTC.

This clonotype has at least ten counts. V and J are TRBV30 and TRBJ1-1, with D uncertain. V was cut by 3 bases and J by 6 bases, with 8 bases left in between. CDR1 is GTSNPN, CDR2 SVGIG, per germline (reference sequence). The CDR3 is 11 amino acids. The CDR3 is CAWSPGAEAFF. For the CDR3, the DNA is TGTGCCTGGAGCCCTGGGGCTGAAGCTTTCTTT.

There are many counts of this clonotype. The CDR3 protein is CSATGHAYEQYF. In DNA form, the CDR3 reads TGCAGTGCGACGGGACATGCCTACGAGCAGTACTTC. The chain combines TRBV20-1 with TRBJ2-7; D perhaps matches TRBD1 (6 bases). Germline V CDR1 and CDR2: DFQATT, SNEGSKA (reference sequence). Between the trimmed V and J ends, which lost 6 bases and 2 bases, there was a span of 11 bases. The CDR3 consists of 12 residues.

The table lists this clonotype with many counts. This chain joins TRBV29-1 and TRBJ2-2; tentative D call: TRBD1 (7 bases). This CDR3 is built from 18 residues. Trimming pared 4 bases from V and 0 bases from J, leaving 21 bases between. In germline, CDR1 is SQVTM, CDR2 ANQGSEA. The CDR3 nucleotides read TGCAGCGTTGTCGGAGGGGTAGGGGGCCCCTCGAACACCGGGGAGCTGTTTTTT. Its protein is CSVVGGVGGPSNTGELFF.

There are many counts of this clonotype. V and J are TRBV20-1 and TRBJ1-1, with D unresolved. The CDR3 consists of 13 residues. Germline-derived CDR1 and CDR2 are DFQATT and SNEGSKA (reference sequence). Trimming pared 1 base from V and 1 base from J, leaving 7 bases between. The CDR3 spells CSARVVGNTEAFF. CDR3 DNA: TGCAGTGCTAGAGTTGTGGGGAACACTGAAGCTTTCTTT.

This clonotype came up many times. The chain has TRBV29-1 and TRBJ2-7; a possible D gene is TRBD2 (5 bases). Deletions cut 6 bases from V and 5 bases from J, with 14 bases between. CDR3 size: 12 residues. Per germline, CDR1 SQVTM and CDR2 ANQGSEA. CDR3 DNA sequence: TGCAGCGTGGAACGAGACGGGGACGAGCAGTACTTC. This gives the protein CSVERDGDEQYF.

This clonotype was counted at least ten times. The chain carries TRBV28 and TRBJ1-1; no definite D call. V lost 3 bases to trimming and J lost 2 bases, with 10 bases between them. CDR3 length: 14 amino acids. Germline V gene data show CDR1 as MDHEN and CDR2 as SYDVKM. The CDR3 DNA sequence: TGTGCCAGCAGTTTCCTCCGGGATAACACTGAAGCTTTCTTT. Translation: CASSFLRDNTEAFF.

The J gene is TRBJ2-7, the V gene TRBV15; 8 bases fit TRBD2. With V trimmed by 0 bases and J by 7 bases, 8 bases remained unmatched. This CDR3 has 15 amino acids. Per the germline V gene, CDR1 is LNHNV and CDR2 is YYDKDF (reference sequence). The CDR3 sequence is CATSRDLGLGLEQYF. The DNA for the CDR3 is TGTGCCACCAGCAGAGATTTGGGACTAGGGCTGGAGCAGTACTTC.